What follows are 5 T cell receptor beta chains derived from one specimen sequenced in a study of beta chain features in type 1 diabetes. Since all of the isolated RNA was reverse transcribed, expressed TCRB transcripts were what got sequenced. The repertoire was sequenced with immunoSEQ multiplex PCR; TCRdb's copy has only in-frame clones and lacks some. This sample has roughly 240,000 clones, with 55% to 70% found just once. The sample consisted of naive CD4+ T cells from blood. The source is a man younger than 40 in good health.

This clone was seen only a few times. This chain links TRBV25-1 with TRBJ2-2, with a weak D call TRBD1 (6 bases). Germline V gene lookup returns CDR1 MGHDK and CDR2 SYGVNS. The CDR3 consists of 16 residues. V was shortened by 1 base and J by 2 bases, with 11 bases between the two germline ends. The CDR3 DNA reads TGTGCCAGCAGTGAATCGGGCAGGGGCAACACCGGGGAGCTGTTTTTT. This encodes CASSESGRGNTGELFF.

The rearrangement joins TRBV2 to TRBJ2-7, with D possibly TRBD1 on 5 matching bases. From germline, CDR1 is SNHLY and CDR2 FYNNEI. The CDR3 length is 14 residues. V lost 4 bases, J lost 2 bases, and 12 bases lay in between. The CDR3 nucleotides read TGTGCCAGCAGTGCGGACACGCGAACCTACGAGCAGTACTTC. This translates into CASSADTRTYEQYF.

The chain couples TRBV5-1 to TRBJ2-7; D call uncertain. Per germline, CDR1 SGHRS and CDR2 YFSETQ. The V and J ends lost 4 bases and 6 bases respectively, with 17 bases between them. This CDR3 is 14 amino acids long. This chain's CDR3 is CASSQGPASPEQYF. The CDR3 DNA follows: TGCGCCAGCAGCCAAGGACCGGCGAGCCCCGAGCAGTACTTC.

This clone has a handful of counts. This sequence joins TRBV15 and TRBJ1-2, with 9 bases identical to TRBD1. The CDR3 consists of 14 residues. Germline CDR1 reads LNHNV; CDR2 reads YYDKDF (reference sequence). The V segment lost 0 bases and the J segment 8 bases; nucleotides outside the gene matches: 4. The CDR3 nucleotides read TGTGCCACCAGCAGAGATGGGACAGGGCGCGGCTACACCTTC. Translated: CATSRDGTGRGYTF.

This clone was recorded a few times. V usage is TRBV25-1 and J usage is TRBJ2-5; 7 bases map to TRBD1. The junction had 11 bases not matched to a gene; V was cut back by 3 bases and J by 4 bases. The CDR3 runs 16 residues. Per germline, CDR1 MGHDK and CDR2 SYGVNS. The CDR3 DNA reads as TGTGCCAGCAGTGACCCCAAACAGGGGTGGGGAGAGACCCAGTACTTC. It yields the protein CASSDPKQGWGETQYF.